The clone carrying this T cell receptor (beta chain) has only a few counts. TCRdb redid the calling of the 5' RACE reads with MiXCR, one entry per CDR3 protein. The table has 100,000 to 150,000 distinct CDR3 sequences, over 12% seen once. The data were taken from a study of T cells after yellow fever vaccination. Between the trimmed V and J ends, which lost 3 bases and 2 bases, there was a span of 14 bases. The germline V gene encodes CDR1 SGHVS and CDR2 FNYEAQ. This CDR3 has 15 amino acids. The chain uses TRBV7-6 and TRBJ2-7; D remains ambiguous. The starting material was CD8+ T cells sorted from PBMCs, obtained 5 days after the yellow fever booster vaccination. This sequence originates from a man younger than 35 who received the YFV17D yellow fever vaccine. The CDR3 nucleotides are TGTGCCAGCAGCTTTATTGCCTCCCCAGCCTACGAGCAGTACGTC. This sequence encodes CASSFIASPAYEQYV.